This TCR beta chain originates from a study of blood T cell repertoires in COVID-19. In the study overall: The analysed material was cDNA or gDNA that came from T cells, B-cell-depleted T cells, or PBMCs.

On this clone: Relative to the germline gene, one junction end is altered; a read error may explain this.

Authors' data handling: Reference gene primer amplification in the assay estimated nucleated cell counts. The repertoire was sequenced with immunoSEQ multiplex PCR; TCRdb's copy has only in-frame clones and lacks some. V and J calls and clone size are as listed in that table; D and trimming were resolved from the DNA. Among a few hundred thousand clones listed, roughly 91% were seen once. The V gene's germline CDR1 is SSHAT and CDR2 FNYEAQ (reference sequence). CDR3 length: 13 residues. The study drew participants aged about 18 to 89 years from some 24 US areas. The chain links TRBV7-7 to TRBJ1-6; a weak D match, TRBD1 (6 bases). The sequence was obtained from a woman aged 60-75 years in a cohort exposed to, infected with or recovered from COVID-19 (not recorded which). The sample was PBMCs or T cells enriched from blood (not recorded which). DNA of the CDR3: TGTGCTAGCAGGAAGGGGACATATTCACCCCTCCACTTT. Amino acids: CASRKGTYSPLHF.